The clone carrying this T cell receptor (beta chain) was observed a few times. These data are taken from a study of T cells in Graves' hyperthyroidism and ophthalmopathy. CDR1 is MDHEN, CDR2 SYDVKM, per germline. Trimming removed 3 bases at V and 6 bases at J, with 8 bases between. The CDR3 loop spans 12 amino acids. Researchers amplified the TCR beta CDR3 regions from RNA transcripts. HTBI primers were the set used in a first-round RT-PCR of the TCR CDR3. TCRdb passed the multiplex PCR reads through MiXCR, listing each CDR3 protein once. In the table there are under 300,000 distinct CDR3 sequences, around 20% of which are singletons.

The V gene is TRBV28, the J gene TRBJ1-2; a weak D match, TRBD1 (5 bases). Sequences were obtained from blood. This receptor was taken from a man between 25 and 39 years old with Graves' ophthalmopathy. CDR3 sequence (DNA): TGTGCCAGCAGTTTCGGGGGGGATGGCTACACCTTC. Protein sequence: CASSFGGDGYTF.